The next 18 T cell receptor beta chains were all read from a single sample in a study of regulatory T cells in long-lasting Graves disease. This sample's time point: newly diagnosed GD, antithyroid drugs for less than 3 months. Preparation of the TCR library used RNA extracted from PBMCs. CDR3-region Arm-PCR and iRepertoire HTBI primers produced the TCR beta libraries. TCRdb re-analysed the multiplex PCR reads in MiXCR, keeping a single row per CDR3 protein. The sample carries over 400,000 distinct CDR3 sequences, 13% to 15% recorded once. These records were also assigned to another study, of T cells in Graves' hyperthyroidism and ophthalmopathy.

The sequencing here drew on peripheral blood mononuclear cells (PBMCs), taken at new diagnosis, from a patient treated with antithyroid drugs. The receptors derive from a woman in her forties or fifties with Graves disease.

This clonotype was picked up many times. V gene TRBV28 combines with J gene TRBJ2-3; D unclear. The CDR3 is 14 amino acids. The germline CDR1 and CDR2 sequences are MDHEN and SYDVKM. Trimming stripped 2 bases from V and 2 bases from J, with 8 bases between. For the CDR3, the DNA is TGTGCCAGCAGTTTACTCAGAGTCACAGATACGCAGTATTTT. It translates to CASSLLRVTDTQYF.

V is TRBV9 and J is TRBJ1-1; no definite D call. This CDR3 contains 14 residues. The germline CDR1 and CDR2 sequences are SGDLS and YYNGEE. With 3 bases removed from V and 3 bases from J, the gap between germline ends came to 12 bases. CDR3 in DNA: TGTGCCAGCAGCGCCGTCCGGGAACACACTGAAGCTTTCTTT. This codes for CASSAVREHTEAFF.

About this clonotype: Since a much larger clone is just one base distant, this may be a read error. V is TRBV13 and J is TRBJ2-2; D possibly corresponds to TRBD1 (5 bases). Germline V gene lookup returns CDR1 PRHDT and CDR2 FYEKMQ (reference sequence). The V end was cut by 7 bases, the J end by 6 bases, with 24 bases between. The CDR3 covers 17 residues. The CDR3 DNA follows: TGTGCCAGCACCAACCCTTTAGGGCAGGGCAACGCCGGGGAGCTGTTTTTT. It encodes CASTNPLGQGNAGELFF.

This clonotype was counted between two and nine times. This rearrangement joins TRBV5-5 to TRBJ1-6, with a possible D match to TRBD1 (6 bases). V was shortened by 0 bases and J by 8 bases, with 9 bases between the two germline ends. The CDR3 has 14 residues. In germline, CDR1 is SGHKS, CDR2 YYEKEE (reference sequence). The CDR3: CASSLESGDSPLHF. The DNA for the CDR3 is TGTGCCAGCAGCTTGGAGTCAGGGGATTCACCCCTCCACTTT.

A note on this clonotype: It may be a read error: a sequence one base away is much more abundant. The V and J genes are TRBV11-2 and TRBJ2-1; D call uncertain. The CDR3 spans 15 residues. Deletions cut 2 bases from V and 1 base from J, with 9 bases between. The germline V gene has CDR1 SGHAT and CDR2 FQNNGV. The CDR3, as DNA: TGTGCCAGCAGCTTAATGTGCGGATCCTACAATGAGCAGTTCTTC. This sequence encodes CASSLMCGSYNEQFF. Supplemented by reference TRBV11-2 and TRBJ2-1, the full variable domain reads EAGVAQSPRYKIIEKRQSVAFWCNPISGHATLYWYQQILGQGPKLLIQFQNNGVVDDSQLPKDRFSAERLKGVDSTLKIQPAKLEDSAVYLCASSLMCGSYNEQFFGPGTRLTVL.

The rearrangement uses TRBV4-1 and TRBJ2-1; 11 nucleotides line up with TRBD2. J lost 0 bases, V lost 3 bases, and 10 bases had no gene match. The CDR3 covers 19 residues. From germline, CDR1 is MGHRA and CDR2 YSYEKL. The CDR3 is CASSHAGLAVLSSYNEQFF. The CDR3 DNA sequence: TGCGCCAGCAGCCATGCGGGACTAGCGGTTTTGAGCTCCTACAATGAGCAGTTCTTC.

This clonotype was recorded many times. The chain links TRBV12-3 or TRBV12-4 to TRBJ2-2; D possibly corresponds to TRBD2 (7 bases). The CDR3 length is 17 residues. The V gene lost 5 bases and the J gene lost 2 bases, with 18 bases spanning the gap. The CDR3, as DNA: TGTGCCAGCAGTCCCCTTCAGGGGAGGGCCAACACCGGGGAGCTGTTTTTT. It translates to CASSPLQGRANTGELFF.

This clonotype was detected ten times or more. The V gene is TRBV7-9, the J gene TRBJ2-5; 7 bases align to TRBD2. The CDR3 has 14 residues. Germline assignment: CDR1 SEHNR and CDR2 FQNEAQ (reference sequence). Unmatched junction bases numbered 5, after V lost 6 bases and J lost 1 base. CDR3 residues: CASSLTSAQETQYF. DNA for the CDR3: TGTGCCAGCAGTCTAACTAGCGCCCAAGAGACCCAGTACTTC.

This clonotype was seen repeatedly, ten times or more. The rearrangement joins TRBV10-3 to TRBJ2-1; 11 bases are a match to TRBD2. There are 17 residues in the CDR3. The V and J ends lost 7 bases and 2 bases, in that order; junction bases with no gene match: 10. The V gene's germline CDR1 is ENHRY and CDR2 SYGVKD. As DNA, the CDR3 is TGTGCCATCACACCCGAGACTAGCGGGATAACCTACAATGAGCAGTTCTTC. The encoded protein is CAITPETSGITYNEQFF.

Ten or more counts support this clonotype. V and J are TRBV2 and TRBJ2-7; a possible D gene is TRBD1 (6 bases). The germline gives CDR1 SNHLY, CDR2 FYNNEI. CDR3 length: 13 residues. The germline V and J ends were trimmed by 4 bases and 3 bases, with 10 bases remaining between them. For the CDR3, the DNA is TGTGCCAGCAGTGTAGGCAGGGGCTACGAGCAGTACTTC. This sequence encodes CASSVGRGYEQYF.

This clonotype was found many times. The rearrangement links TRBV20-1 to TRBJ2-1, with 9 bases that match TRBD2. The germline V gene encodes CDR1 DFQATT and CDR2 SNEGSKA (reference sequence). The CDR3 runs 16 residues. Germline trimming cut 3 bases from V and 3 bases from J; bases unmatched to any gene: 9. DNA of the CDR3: TGCAGTGCTAGCGGCGCGGGAGGGCGCAACTACAATGAGCAGTTCTTC. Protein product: CSASGAGGRNYNEQFF.

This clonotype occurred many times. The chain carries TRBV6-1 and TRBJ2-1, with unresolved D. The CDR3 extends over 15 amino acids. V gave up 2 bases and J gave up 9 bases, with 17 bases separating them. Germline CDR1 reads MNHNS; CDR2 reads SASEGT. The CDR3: CASSEPGRRPGEQFF. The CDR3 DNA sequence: TGTGCCAGCAGTGAACCGGGCAGGCGCCCTGGTGAGCAGTTCTTC.

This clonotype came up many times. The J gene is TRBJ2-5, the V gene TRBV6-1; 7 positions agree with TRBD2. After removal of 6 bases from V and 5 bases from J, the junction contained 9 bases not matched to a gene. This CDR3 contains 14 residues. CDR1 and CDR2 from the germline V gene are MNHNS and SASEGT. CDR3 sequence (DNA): TGTGCCAGCAGCGACGGGCGGGAGTGGGAGACCCAGTACTTC. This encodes CASSDGREWETQYF.

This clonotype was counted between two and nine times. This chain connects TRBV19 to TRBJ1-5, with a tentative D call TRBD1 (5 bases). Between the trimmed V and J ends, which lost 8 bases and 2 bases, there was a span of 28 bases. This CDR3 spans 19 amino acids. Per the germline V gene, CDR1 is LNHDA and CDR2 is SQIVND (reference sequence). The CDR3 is CASAEYDSVFLDRNQPQHF. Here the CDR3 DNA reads TGTGCCAGTGCCGAATATGACAGCGTCTTCCTTGATCGCAATCAGCCCCAGCATTTT.

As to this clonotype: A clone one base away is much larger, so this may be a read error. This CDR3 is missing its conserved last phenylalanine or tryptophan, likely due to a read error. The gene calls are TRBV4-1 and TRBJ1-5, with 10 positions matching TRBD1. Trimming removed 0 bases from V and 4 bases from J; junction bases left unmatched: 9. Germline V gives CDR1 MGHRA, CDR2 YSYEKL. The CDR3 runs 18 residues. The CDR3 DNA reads TGCGCCAGCAGCCAAGACGCGGGACAGGGGCGCCTTAATCAGCCCCAGCATTCT. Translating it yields CASSQDAGQGRLNQPQHS.

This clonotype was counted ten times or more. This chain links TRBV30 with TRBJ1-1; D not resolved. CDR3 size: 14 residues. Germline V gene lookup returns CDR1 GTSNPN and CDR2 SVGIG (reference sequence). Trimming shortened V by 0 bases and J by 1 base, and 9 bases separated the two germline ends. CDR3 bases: TGTGCCTGGAGTGTCTTCAGCGCGAACACTGAAGCTTTCTTT. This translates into CAWSVFSANTEAFF.

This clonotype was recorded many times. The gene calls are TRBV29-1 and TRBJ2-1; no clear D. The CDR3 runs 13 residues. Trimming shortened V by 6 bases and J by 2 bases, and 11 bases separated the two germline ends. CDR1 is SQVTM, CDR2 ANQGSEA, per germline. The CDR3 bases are TGCAGCGTAGACCGGACGGCCTACAATGAGCAGTTCTTC. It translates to CSVDRTAYNEQFF.

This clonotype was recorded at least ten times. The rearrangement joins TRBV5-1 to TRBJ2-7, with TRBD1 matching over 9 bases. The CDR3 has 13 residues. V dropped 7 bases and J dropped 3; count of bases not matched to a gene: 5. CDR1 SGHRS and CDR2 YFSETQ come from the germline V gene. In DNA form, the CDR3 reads TGCGCCAGCTGGAAGGGACAGGGCTACGAGCAGTACTTC. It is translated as CASWKGQGYEQYF.